Included here is one T cell receptor beta chain sequence, with context. The antigen remains undetermined. The sample comes from a study of T cell responses to AZD1222 COVID-19 vaccine. Study-level points and caveats: Spike regions recognized by vaccine-associated CD4 TCRs spanned the protein, led by 160-218 and 743-854. Clonal diversity was possibly underestimated; the donors were predominantly white British and more often female.

The data were produced by immunoSEQ multiplex PCR, yet TCRdb's version contains in-frame clones alone and is incomplete. The repertoire has about 56,000 clones, 80% to 90% of them found once; the top ten carry about 15%. This CDR3 comprises 15 residues. The V segment lost 6 bases and the J segment 3 bases; nucleotides outside the gene matches: 9. The germline V gene encodes CDR1 SEHNR and CDR2 FQNEAQ (reference sequence). Sequenced here: peripheral blood, sampled on day 0 of AZD1222 vaccination. The rearrangement uses TRBV7-9 and TRBJ2-3; 7 bases agree with TRBD2. This TCR derives from an adult in good health. CDR3 bases: TGTGCCAGCAGACCTGGAGCGGGGACTACAGATACGCAGTATTTT. Its translation is CASRPGAGTTDTQYF.